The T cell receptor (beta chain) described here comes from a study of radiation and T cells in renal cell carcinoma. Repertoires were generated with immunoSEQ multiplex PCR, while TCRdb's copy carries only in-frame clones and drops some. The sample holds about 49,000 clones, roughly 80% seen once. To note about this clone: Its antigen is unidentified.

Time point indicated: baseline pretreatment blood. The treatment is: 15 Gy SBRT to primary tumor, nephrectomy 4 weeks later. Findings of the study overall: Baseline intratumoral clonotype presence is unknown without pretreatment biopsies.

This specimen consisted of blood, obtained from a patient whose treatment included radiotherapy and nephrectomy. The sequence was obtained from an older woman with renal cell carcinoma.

The CDR3 region has the DNA TGTGCCACCCACCCAGGGGAGCTGTTTTTT. Its protein product is CATHPGELFF. V and J are TRBV6-5 and TRBJ2-2; no clear D gene. Germline V lookup: CDR1 MNHEY, CDR2 SVGAGI. Trimming shortened V by 10 bases and J by 8 bases, and 8 bases separated the two germline ends. The CDR3 runs to 10 residues.